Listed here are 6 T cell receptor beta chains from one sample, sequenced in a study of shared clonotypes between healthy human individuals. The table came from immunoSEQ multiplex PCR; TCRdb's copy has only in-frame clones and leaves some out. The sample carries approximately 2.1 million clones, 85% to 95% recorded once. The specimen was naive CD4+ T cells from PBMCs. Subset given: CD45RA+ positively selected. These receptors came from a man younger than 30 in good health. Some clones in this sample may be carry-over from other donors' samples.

This CDR3 is CASSPPARGHGDEQFF. The DNA of the CDR3 is TGTGCCAGCTCACCACCCGCCAGGGGGCACGGAGATGAGCAGTTCTTC. The chain carries TRBV18 and TRBJ2-1; 8 bases agree with TRBD1. The CDR3 covers 16 residues. The germline V gene has CDR1 KGHSH and CDR2 LQKENI. The trim removed 0 bases at V and 8 bases at J, leaving 9 bases unmatched.

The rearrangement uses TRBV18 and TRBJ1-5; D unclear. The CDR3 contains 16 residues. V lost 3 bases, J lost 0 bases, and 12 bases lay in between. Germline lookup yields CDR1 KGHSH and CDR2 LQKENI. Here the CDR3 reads CASSPGRAYSNQPQHF. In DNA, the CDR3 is TGTGCCAGCTCACCTGGGAGAGCTTATAGCAATCAGCCCCAGCATTTT. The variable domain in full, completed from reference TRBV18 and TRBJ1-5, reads NAGVMQNPRHLVRRRGQEARLRCSPMKGHSHVYWYRQLPEEGLKFMVYLQKENIIDESGMPKERFSAEFPKEGPSILRIQQVVRGDSAAYFCASSPGRAYSNQPQHFGDGTRLSIL.

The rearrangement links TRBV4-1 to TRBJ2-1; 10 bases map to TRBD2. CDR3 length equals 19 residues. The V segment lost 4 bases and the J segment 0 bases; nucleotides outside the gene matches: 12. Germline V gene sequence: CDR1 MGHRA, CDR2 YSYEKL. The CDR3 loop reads CASSPLAGGKKSSYNEQFF. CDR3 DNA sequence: TGCGCCAGCAGCCCCTTAGCGGGAGGAAAAAAAAGCTCCTACAATGAGCAGTTCTTC.

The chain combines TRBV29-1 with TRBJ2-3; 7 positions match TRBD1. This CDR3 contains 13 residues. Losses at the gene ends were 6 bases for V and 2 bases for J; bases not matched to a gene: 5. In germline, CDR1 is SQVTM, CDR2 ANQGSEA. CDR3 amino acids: CSVSGTVTDTQYF. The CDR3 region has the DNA TGCAGCGTATCCGGGACAGTCACAGATACGCAGTATTTT.

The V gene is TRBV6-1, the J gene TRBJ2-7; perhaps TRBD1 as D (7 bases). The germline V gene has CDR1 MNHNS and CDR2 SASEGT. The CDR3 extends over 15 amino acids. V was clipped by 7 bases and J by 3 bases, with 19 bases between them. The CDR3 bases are TGTGCCAGCACCTCGCGGGACAGATATTACTACGAGCAGTACTTC. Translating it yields CASTSRDRYYYEQYF.

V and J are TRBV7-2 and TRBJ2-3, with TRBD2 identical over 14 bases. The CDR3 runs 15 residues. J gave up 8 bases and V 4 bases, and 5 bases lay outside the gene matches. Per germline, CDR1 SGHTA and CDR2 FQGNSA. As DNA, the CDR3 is TGTGCCAGCAGCTCCCCGGGACTAGCGGGAGTTACGCAGTATTTT. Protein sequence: CASSSPGLAGVTQYF.